The clone carrying this TCR beta chain was detected many times. As yet, its antigen is unknown. A single record per CDR3 protein comes from TCRdb applying MiXCR to the 5' RACE reads. The sample consists of 50,000 to 65,000 distinct CDR3 sequences, 3% to 4.5% of them appearing once. This entry comes from a study of neurological immune-mediated disorders. Study findings and constraints: Levels of TCR clonal expansion peaked in HTLV-1-associated myelopathy and reached their lowest in multiple sclerosis, under those of healthy controls.

V shed 0 bases and J 5 bases; nucleotides not matched to a gene: 1. Per germline, CDR1 SGHRS and CDR2 YFSETQ. CDR3 length: 14 residues. The rearrangement uses TRBV5-1 and TRBJ2-1, with TRBD2 matching over 8 bases. The source of this sequence is a man aged 25-40 years with multiple sclerosis. Sequencing was done on a sample of PBMCs. CDR3 sequence: CASSLGLAHNEQFF. The DNA of the CDR3 is TGCGCCAGCAGCTTGGGACTAGCGCACAATGAGCAGTTCTTC.